Below, 13 T cell receptor beta chains from the same sample are listed, as sequenced in a study of blood T cell repertoires in COVID-19. Using immunoSEQ multiplex PCR, the repertoire was profiled, and TCRdb retains in-frame clones only, with some absent. This table holds fewer than 350,000 clones, approximately 90% found once. The sample comprised PBMCs or T cells enriched from blood (not recorded which). Receptor source: a man aged 40-49 years who had been exposed to COVID-19.

The chain links TRBV11-2 to TRBJ1-1, with D maybe TRBD1 (5 bases). Germline CDR1 reads SGHAT; CDR2 reads FQNNGV. Trimming removed 5 bases at V and 5 bases at J, with 18 bases between. CDR3 length: 15 amino acids. This CDR3 is CASSVRLGGGTEAFF. CDR3 DNA sequence: TGTGCCAGCAGCGTCCGACTGGGGGGAGGGACTGAAGCTTTCTTT. The full variable domain, in which reference TRBV11-2 and TRBJ1-1 provide the parts outside the CDR3, is EAGVAQSPRYKIIEKRQSVAFWCNPISGHATLYWYQQILGQGPKLLIQFQNNGVVDDSQLPKDRFSAERLKGVDSTLKIQPAKLEDSAVYLCASSVRLGGGTEAFFGQGTRLTVV.

The chain combines TRBV29-1 with TRBJ1-2, with D hard to call. This CDR3 comprises 15 residues. The germline CDR1 and CDR2 sequences are SQVTM and ANQGSEA. Deletions cut 6 bases from V and 1 base from J, with 18 bases between. The chain's CDR3 is CSVLDTEPLNYGYTF. In DNA, the CDR3 is TGCAGCGTCCTCGACACGGAACCCCTTAACTATGGCTACACCTTC.

The J gene is TRBJ1-1, the V gene TRBV9, with D perhaps matching TRBD1 (6 bases). The germline V gene has CDR1 SGDLS and CDR2 YYNGEE. Trimming took off 0 bases at V and 1 base at J, with 7 bases between the two ends. The CDR3 contains 14 residues. CDR3 nucleotide sequence: TGTGCCAGCAGCGTAGGGGGACAGAACACTGAAGCTTTCTTT. Translating gives CASSVGGQNTEAFF.

The chain couples TRBV7-9 to TRBJ2-2; 10 bases map to TRBD2. Germline-derived CDR1 and CDR2 are SEHNR and FQNEAQ (reference sequence). CDR3 length: 19 residues. The J segment lost 0 bases and the V segment lost 1 base, leaving 8 bases of the junction unmatched. The chain's CDR3 is CASSLVYIAGGPNTGELFF. CDR3 nucleotide sequence: TGTGCCAGCAGCTTAGTTTATATAGCGGGAGGACCGAACACCGGGGAGCTGTTTTTT.

The chain links TRBV28 to TRBJ1-4; no clear D gene. This CDR3 comprises 14 residues. Germline CDR1 MDHEN, CDR2 SYDVKM. Trimming shortened V by 3 bases and J by 5 bases, and 10 bases separated the two germline ends. CDR3 region: CASSLEGENEKLFF. As DNA, the CDR3 is TGTGCCAGCAGTTTGGAGGGCGAGAATGAAAAACTGTTTTTT. Full variable domain (outside the CDR3, taken from reference TRBV28 and TRBJ1-4): DVKVTQSSRYLVKRTGEKVFLECVQDMDHENMFWYRQDPGLGLRLIYFSYDVKMKEKGDIPEGYSVSREKKERFSLILESASTNQTSMYLCASSLEGENEKLFFGSGTQLSVL.

The chain employs TRBV10-1 and TRBJ1-5, with D unclear. CDR3 length equals 13 residues. Germline assignment: CDR1 WNHNN and CDR2 SYGVQD (reference sequence). The V end was cut by 9 bases, the J end by 6 bases, with 15 bases between. The CDR3: CARDRLACQPQHF. CDR3 sequence (DNA): TGCGCCAGGGACCGTCTAGCTTGTCAGCCCCAGCATTTT.

This clone was counted once. The chain employs TRBV2 and TRBJ2-5; D is possibly TRBD1 (5 bases). The germline CDR1 and CDR2 sequences are SNHLY and FYNNEI. CDR3 length: 14 amino acids. V dropped 7 bases and J dropped 5 bases, with 17 bases sitting between them. The CDR3 spells CASKVTEVSETQYF. The CDR3 DNA sequence: TGTGCCAGCAAAGTGACAGAGGTGTCCGAGACCCAGTACTTC.

The chain carries TRBV9 and TRBJ2-7, with 14 bases lining up with TRBD2. The CDR3 has 18 residues. With V trimmed by 3 bases and J by 3 bases, 11 bases remained unmatched. In germline, CDR1 is SGDLS, CDR2 YYNGEE. CDR3 loop: CASSASPGLAGGDYEQYF. In DNA, the CDR3 is TGTGCCAGCAGCGCTAGCCCCGGACTAGCGGGAGGAGACTACGAGCAGTACTTC.

The chain joins TRBV4-1 to TRBJ1-4, with TRBD1 matching over 9 bases. The CDR3 loop spans 16 amino acids. V trimming: 1 base; J trimming: 4 bases; junction bases outside the gene matches: 4. Germline V lookup: CDR1 MGHRA, CDR2 YSYEKL. DNA for the CDR3: TGCGCCAGCAGCCAAGTTGGGGACAGGGTTAATGAAAAACTGTTTTTT. Amino acid sequence: CASSQVGDRVNEKLFF.

The V and J genes are TRBV23-1 and TRBJ1-3; no clear D gene. TRBV23-1 belongs to the ORF category, with a function that is uncertain. The V and J ends lost 9 bases and 0 bases respectively, with 6 bases between them. The CDR3 runs 12 residues. In DNA, the CDR3 is TGCGCCAGAAAACACTCTGGAAACACCATATATTTT. Translation gives CARKHSGNTIYF.

This chain connects TRBV15 to TRBJ1-2, with 8 bases aligning to TRBD1. This CDR3 is 17 amino acids long. With 3 bases clipped from V and 2 bases from J, the junction kept 11 bases outside the gene matches. Germline CDR1 is LNHNV and CDR2 is YYDKDF (reference sequence). CDR3 bases: TGTGCCACCAGCAGCCCAGGGGGCTCCAGCTTGAACTATGGCTACACCTTC. Encoded protein: CATSSPGGSSLNYGYTF. The whole variable domain, remainder taken from reference TRBV15 and TRBJ1-2, is DAMVIQNPRYQVTQFGKPVTLSCSQTLNHNVMYWYQQKSSQAPKLLFHYYDKDFNNEADTPDNFQSRRPNTSFCFLDIRSPGLGDTAMYLCATSSPGGSSLNYGYTFGSGTRLTVV.

V gene TRBV11-2 combines with J gene TRBJ2-2; 7 nucleotides line up with TRBD1. In germline, CDR1 is SGHAT, CDR2 FQNNGV. The CDR3 runs to 15 residues. Germline trimming cut 5 bases from V and 7 bases from J; bases unmatched to any gene: 10. The CDR3 DNA reads TGTGCCAGCAGCACCGGACAGGATTCGGTCGGGGAGCTGTTTTTT. As protein: CASSTGQDSVGELFF.

The chain joins TRBV12-3 or TRBV12-4 to TRBJ1-2; TRBD1 might be the D (6 bases). V dropped 3 bases and J dropped 6 bases, with 11 bases sitting between them. The CDR3 totals 13 residues. The CDR3 DNA reads TGTGCCAGCAGTTTGGTGGGGGCAGATGGCTACACCTTC. As protein: CASSLVGADGYTF.